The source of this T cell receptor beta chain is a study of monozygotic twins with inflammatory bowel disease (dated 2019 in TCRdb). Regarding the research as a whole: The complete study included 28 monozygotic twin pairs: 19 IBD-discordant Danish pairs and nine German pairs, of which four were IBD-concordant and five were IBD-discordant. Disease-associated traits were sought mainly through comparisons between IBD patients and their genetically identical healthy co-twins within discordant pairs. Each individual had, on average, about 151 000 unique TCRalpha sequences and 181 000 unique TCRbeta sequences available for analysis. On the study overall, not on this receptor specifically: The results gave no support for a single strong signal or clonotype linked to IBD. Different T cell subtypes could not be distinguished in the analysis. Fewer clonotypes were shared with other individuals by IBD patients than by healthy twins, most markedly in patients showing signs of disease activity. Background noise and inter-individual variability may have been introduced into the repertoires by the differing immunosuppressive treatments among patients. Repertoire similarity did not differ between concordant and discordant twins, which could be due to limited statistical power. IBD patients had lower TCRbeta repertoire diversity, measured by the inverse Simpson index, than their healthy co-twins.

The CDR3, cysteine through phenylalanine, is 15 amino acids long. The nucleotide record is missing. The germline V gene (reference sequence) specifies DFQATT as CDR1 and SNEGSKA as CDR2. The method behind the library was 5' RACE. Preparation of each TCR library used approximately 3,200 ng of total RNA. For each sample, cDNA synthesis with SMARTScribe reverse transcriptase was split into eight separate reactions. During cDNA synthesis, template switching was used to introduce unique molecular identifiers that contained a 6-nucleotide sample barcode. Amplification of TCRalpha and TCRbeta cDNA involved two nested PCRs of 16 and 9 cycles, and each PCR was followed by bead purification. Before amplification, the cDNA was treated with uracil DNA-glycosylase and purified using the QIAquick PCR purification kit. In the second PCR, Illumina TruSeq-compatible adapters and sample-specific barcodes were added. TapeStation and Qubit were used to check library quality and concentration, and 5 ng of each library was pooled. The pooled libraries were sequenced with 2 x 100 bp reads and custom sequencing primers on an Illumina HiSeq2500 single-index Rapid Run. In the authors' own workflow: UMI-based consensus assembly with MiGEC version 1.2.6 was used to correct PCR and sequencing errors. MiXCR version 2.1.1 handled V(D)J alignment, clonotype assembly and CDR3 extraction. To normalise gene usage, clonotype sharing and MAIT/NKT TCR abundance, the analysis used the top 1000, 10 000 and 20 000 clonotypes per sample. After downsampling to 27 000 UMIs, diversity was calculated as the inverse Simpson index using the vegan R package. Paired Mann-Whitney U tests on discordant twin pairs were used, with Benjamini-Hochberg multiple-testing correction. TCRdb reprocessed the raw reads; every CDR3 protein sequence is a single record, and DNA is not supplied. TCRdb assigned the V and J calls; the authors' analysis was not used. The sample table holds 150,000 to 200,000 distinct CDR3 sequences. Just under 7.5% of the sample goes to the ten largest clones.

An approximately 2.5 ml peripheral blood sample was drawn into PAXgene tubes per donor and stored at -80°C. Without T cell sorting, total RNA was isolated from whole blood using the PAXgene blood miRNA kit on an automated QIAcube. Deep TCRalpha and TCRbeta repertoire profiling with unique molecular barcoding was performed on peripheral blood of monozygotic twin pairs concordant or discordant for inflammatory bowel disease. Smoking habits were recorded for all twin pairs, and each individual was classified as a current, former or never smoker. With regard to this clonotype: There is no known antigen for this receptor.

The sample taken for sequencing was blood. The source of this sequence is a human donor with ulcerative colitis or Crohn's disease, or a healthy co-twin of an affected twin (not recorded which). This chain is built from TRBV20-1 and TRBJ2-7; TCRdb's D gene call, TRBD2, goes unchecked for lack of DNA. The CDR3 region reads CSASSGRHSSYEQYF.